A selection of T cell receptor beta chains follows, all from one sample in a study of T-cell reconstitution after alpha-beta-depleted transplantation in children. In TCRdb, the PCR reads were re-called with MiXCR into one record per CDR3 protein. The table lists about 610,000 distinct CDR3 sequences, over 9.5% of them singletons, with roughly 4% in the top ten. The starting material was PBMCs from the stem cell graft donor, obtained from the stem cell graft. Source of these receptors: a human donor who donated a stem cell graft to a child with acute myeloid leukemia. CDR3s include the opening cysteine and the closing phenylalanine or tryptophan. Fields, in order: CDR3 protein, CDR3 DNA, CDR3 length, V gene, clone size, D gene, J gene. A D gene is named only where the DNA matches it firmly. Size tells how often a clone was seen (once, few, many) or the class of an expanded clone, and some rows leave it out.

CDR3 protein: CASSQFPLGGPLRTEAFF
CDR3 DNA: TGTGCCAGCAGCCAATTCCCCCTCGGGGGCCCGCTAAGGACTGAAGCTTTCTTT
CDR3 length: 18
V gene: TRBV3-1
clone size: .
D gene: .
J gene: TRBJ1-1

CDR3 protein: CASSLRGGAGELFF
CDR3 DNA: TGTGCCAGCAGCCTCAGGGGGGGGGCCGGGGAGCTGTTTTTT
CDR3 length: 14
V gene: TRBV7-8
clone size: many
D gene: .
J gene: TRBJ2-2

CDR3 protein: CSARDGGLSTDTQYF
CDR3 DNA: TGCAGTGCTAGAGACGGCGGGTTGAGCACAGATACGCAGTATTTT
CDR3 length: 15
V gene: TRBV20-1
clone size: .
D gene: .
J gene: TRBJ2-3

CDR3 protein: CASSLALSGSYEQFF
CDR3 DNA: TGTGCCAGCAGCTTAGCGCTCAGCGGGAGCTATGAGCAGTTCTTC
CDR3 length: 15
V gene: TRBV7-8
clone size: few
D gene: TRBD2
J gene: TRBJ2-1

CDR3 protein: CASSFEGNTDTQYF
CDR3 DNA: TGCGCCAGCAGCTTCGAGGGAAACACAGATACGCAGTATTTT
CDR3 length: 14
V gene: TRBV5-1
clone size: many
D gene: .
J gene: TRBJ2-3

CDR3 protein: CASSQTSGRASYNEQFF
CDR3 DNA: TGCGCCAGCAGCCAGACTAGCGGGAGGGCCTCCTACAATGAGCAGTTCTTC
CDR3 length: 17
V gene: TRBV5-1
clone size: many
D gene: TRBD2
J gene: TRBJ2-1

CDR3 protein: CASSQTRILQETQYF
CDR3 DNA: TGTGCCAGCAGCCAAACTCGGATCCTACAAGAGACCCAGTACTTC
CDR3 length: 15
V gene: TRBV14
clone size: many
D gene: .
J gene: TRBJ2-5

CDR3 protein: CSARDPTGAGYEQYF
CDR3 DNA: TGCAGTGCTAGAGATCCCACAGGGGCCGGGTACGAGCAGTACTTC
CDR3 length: 15
V gene: TRBV20-1
clone size: .
D gene: TRBD1
J gene: TRBJ2-7

CDR3 protein: CASTLTSGPVTDTQYF
CDR3 DNA: TGTGCCAGCACCCTTACTAGCGGGCCTGTCACAGATACGCAGTATTTT
CDR3 length: 16
V gene: TRBV6-1
clone size: few
D gene: TRBD2
J gene: TRBJ2-3

CDR3 protein: CATSRNPQGVNQPQHF
CDR3 DNA: TGTGCCACCAGCAGAAATCCCCAGGGGGTCAATCAGCCCCAGCATTTT
CDR3 length: 16
V gene: TRBV15
clone size: few
D gene: TRBD1
J gene: TRBJ1-5

CDR3 protein: CAGSNQGNTGELFF
CDR3 DNA: TGTGCCGGATCGAATCAGGGAAACACCGGGGAGCTGTTTTTT
CDR3 length: 14
V gene: TRBV19
clone size: few
D gene: .
J gene: TRBJ2-2

CDR3 protein: CASNRRGWGNQPQHF
CDR3 DNA: TGTGCCAGCAACCGTAGGGGTTGGGGCAATCAGCCCCAGCATTTT
CDR3 length: 15
V gene: TRBV12-3/TRBV12-4
clone size: .
D gene: .
J gene: TRBJ1-5

CDR3 protein: CSVVSYYGYTF
CDR3 DNA: TGCAGCGTTGTGTCTTACTATGGCTACACCTTC
CDR3 length: 11
V gene: TRBV29-1
clone size: .
D gene: .
J gene: TRBJ1-2

CDR3 protein: CAISSGIDSSYEQYF
CDR3 DNA: TGTGCCATCAGCTCCGGGATAGATAGCTCCTACGAGCAGTACTTC
CDR3 length: 15
V gene: TRBV10-3
clone size: many
D gene: .
J gene: TRBJ2-7

CDR3 protein: CASSSSGSEKLFF
CDR3 DNA: TGTGCCAGCAGCTCCTCTGGGAGTGAAAAACTGTTTTTT
CDR3 length: 13
V gene: TRBV7-2
clone size: few
D gene: .
J gene: TRBJ1-4

CDR3 protein: CASRPGTGVGLYGYTF
CDR3 DNA: TGTGCCAGCAGGCCCGGGACAGGCGTGGGACTCTATGGCTACACCTTC
CDR3 length: 16
V gene: TRBV6-1
clone size: few
D gene: TRBD1
J gene: TRBJ1-2

CDR3 protein: CSAHWASGKTDTQYF
CDR3 DNA: TGCAGTGCCCATTGGGCTAGCGGGAAGACAGATACGCAGTATTTT
CDR3 length: 15
V gene: TRBV20-1
clone size: few
D gene: TRBD2
J gene: TRBJ2-3

CDR3 protein: CASSLGTGESYEQYF
CDR3 DNA: TGTGCCAGCAGCCTTGGGACAGGGGAGTCATACGAGCAGTACTTC
CDR3 length: 15
V gene: TRBV7-6
clone size: .
D gene: TRBD1
J gene: TRBJ2-7

CDR3 protein: CASRPSGYSTDTQYF
CDR3 DNA: TGCGCCAGCAGACCTTCCGGGTATAGCACAGATACGCAGTATTTT
CDR3 length: 15
V gene: TRBV5-1
clone size: .
D gene: .
J gene: TRBJ2-3

CDR3 protein: CSAREWGQKETQYF
CDR3 DNA: TGCAGTGCTAGAGAGTGGGGGCAGAAAGAGACCCAGTACTTC
CDR3 length: 14
V gene: TRBV20-1
clone size: few
D gene: .
J gene: TRBJ2-5

CDR3 protein: CSARVPSGSYNEQFF
CDR3 DNA: TGCAGTGCTAGAGTCCCTAGCGGGAGCTACAATGAGCAGTTCTTC
CDR3 length: 15
V gene: TRBV20-1
clone size: many
D gene: TRBD2
J gene: TRBJ2-1

CDR3 protein: CASSELAGLTDTQYF
CDR3 DNA: TGTGCCAGCAGTGAACTAGCGGGATTGACAGATACGCAGTATTTT
CDR3 length: 15
V gene: TRBV27
clone size: many
D gene: TRBD2
J gene: TRBJ2-3

CDR3 protein: CASSADRGSSYEQYF
CDR3 DNA: TGTGCCAGCAGCGCTGACAGGGGTTCCTCCTACGAGCAGTACTTC
CDR3 length: 15
V gene: TRBV25-1
clone size: once
D gene: TRBD1
J gene: TRBJ2-7

CDR3 protein: CASSRTGGKVSTGELFF
CDR3 DNA: TGTGCCAGCAGTAGGACAGGGGGGAAAGTCAGCACCGGGGAGCTGTTTTTT
CDR3 length: 17
V gene: TRBV6-2/TRBV6-3
clone size: many
D gene: TRBD1
J gene: TRBJ2-2

CDR3 protein: CSVRLAGSYNEQFF
CDR3 DNA: TGCAGCGTGAGACTAGCGGGTTCCTACAATGAGCAGTTCTTC
CDR3 length: 14
V gene: TRBV29-1
clone size: few
D gene: TRBD2
J gene: TRBJ2-1

CDR3 protein: CASSSRTSHEQYF
CDR3 DNA: TGTGCCAGCAGCTCCCGGACTAGCCACGAGCAGTACTTC
CDR3 length: 13
V gene: TRBV7-8
clone size: few
D gene: TRBD2
J gene: TRBJ2-7

CDR3 protein: CASSPGLAGAEQFF
CDR3 DNA: TGTGCCAGCAGCCCGGGACTAGCGGGAGCCGAGCAGTTCTTC
CDR3 length: 14
V gene: TRBV7-3
clone size: many
D gene: TRBD2
J gene: TRBJ2-1

CDR3 protein: CASSSPQNTEAFF
CDR3 DNA: TGCGCCAGCAGCAGCCCCCAGAACACTGAAGCTTTCTTT
CDR3 length: 13
V gene: TRBV5-1
clone size: few
D gene: .
J gene: TRBJ1-1

CDR3 protein: CSSPGTAYNEQFF
CDR3 DNA: TGCAGCTCACCCGGGACAGCCTACAATGAGCAGTTCTTC
CDR3 length: 13
V gene: TRBV20-1
clone size: many
D gene: TRBD1
J gene: TRBJ2-1

CDR3 protein: CASSLTGGVGEKLFF
CDR3 DNA: TGCGCCAGCAGCTTGACAGGGGGCGTAGGTGAAAAACTGTTTTTT
CDR3 length: 15
V gene: TRBV5-1
clone size: .
D gene: TRBD1
J gene: TRBJ1-4

CDR3 protein: CASSETGGYAFF
CDR3 DNA: TGTGCCAGCAGCGAAACAGGGGGCTACGCTTTCTTT
CDR3 length: 12
V gene: TRBV5-5
clone size: few
D gene: TRBD1
J gene: TRBJ1-1

CDR3 protein: CATSSRETQYF
CDR3 DNA: TGTGCCACCAGCAGCCGGGAGACTCAGTACTTC
CDR3 length: 11
V gene: TRBV15
clone size: few
D gene: .
J gene: TRBJ2-4

CDR3 protein: CASRGRGLNTGELFF
CDR3 DNA: TGTGCCAGCAGAGGTCGGGGGTTGAACACCGGGGAGCTGTTTTTT
CDR3 length: 15
V gene: TRBV6-1
clone size: few
D gene: .
J gene: TRBJ2-2

CDR3 protein: CSVEEGTFYNEQFF
CDR3 DNA: TGCAGCGTTGAAGAAGGGACCTTCTACAATGAGCAGTTCTTC
CDR3 length: 14
V gene: TRBV29-1
clone size: .
D gene: .
J gene: TRBJ2-1

CDR3 protein: CASSQDPVTSGRARLRDEQFF
CDR3 DNA: TGCGCCAGCAGCCAAGATCCAGTCACTAGCGGGAGGGCCCGTCTTAGGGATGAGCAGTTCTTC
CDR3 length: 21
V gene: TRBV4-1
clone size: few
D gene: TRBD2
J gene: TRBJ2-1

CDR3 protein: CASRKTTTGPTYEQYF
CDR3 DNA: TGTGCCAGCAGGAAGACCACGACAGGGCCGACCTACGAGCAGTACTTC
CDR3 length: 16
V gene: TRBV12-3/TRBV12-4
clone size: few
D gene: TRBD1
J gene: TRBJ2-7

CDR3 protein: CASSYLGSEETQYF
CDR3 DNA: TGTGCCAGCAGTTACTTAGGGAGTGAAGAGACCCAGTACTTC
CDR3 length: 14
V gene: TRBV6-7
clone size: many
D gene: .
J gene: TRBJ2-5

CDR3 protein: CASSGGTSGSSEQFF
CDR3 DNA: TGTGCCAGCAGTGGCGGGACTAGCGGGAGTAGTGAGCAGTTCTTC
CDR3 length: 15
V gene: TRBV2
clone size: few
D gene: TRBD2
J gene: TRBJ2-1

CDR3 protein: CSANGEAFF
CDR3 DNA: TGCAGTGCTAATGGGGAAGCTTTCTTT
CDR3 length: 9
V gene: TRBV20-1
clone size: many
D gene: .
J gene: TRBJ1-1

CDR3 protein: CASSYGVGQGRLNTEAFF
CDR3 DNA: TGTGCCAGCAGTTACGGGGTGGGACAGGGTCGCTTGAACACTGAAGCTTTCTTT
CDR3 length: 18
V gene: TRBV6-5
clone size: .
D gene: TRBD1
J gene: TRBJ1-1

CDR3 protein: CASSTGQGNGYEQYF
CDR3 DNA: TGCGCCAGCAGTACGGGACAGGGAAATGGCTACGAGCAGTACTTC
CDR3 length: 15
V gene: TRBV5-1
clone size: .
D gene: TRBD1
J gene: TRBJ2-7

CDR3 protein: CASSPRGQSYNEQFF
CDR3 DNA: TGTGCCAGCAGCCCTCGTGGTCAGTCCTACAATGAGCAGTTCTTC
CDR3 length: 15
V gene: TRBV5-5
clone size: many
D gene: .
J gene: TRBJ2-1

CDR3 protein: CSARDPKLAGVHNEQFF
CDR3 DNA: TGCAGTGCTAGAGATCCGAAGCTAGCGGGAGTCCACAATGAGCAGTTCTTC
CDR3 length: 17
V gene: TRBV20-1
clone size: few
D gene: TRBD2
J gene: TRBJ2-1

CDR3 protein: CASSSSPGGRTEKLFF
CDR3 DNA: TGTGCCAGCAGCTCCAGCCCCGGGGGGCGGACAGAAAAACTGTTTTTT
CDR3 length: 16
V gene: TRBV7-6
clone size: .
D gene: .
J gene: TRBJ1-4

CDR3 protein: CASSLGLEGLYEQYF
CDR3 DNA: TGTGCCAGCAGCTTGGGCCTGGAGGGGCTCTACGAGCAGTACTTC
CDR3 length: 15
V gene: TRBV6-1
clone size: many
D gene: .
J gene: TRBJ2-7

CDR3 protein: CASSFVGNEAFF
CDR3 DNA: TGTGCCAGCAGCTTCGTAGGGAATGAAGCTTTCTTT
CDR3 length: 12
V gene: TRBV11-2
clone size: .
D gene: .
J gene: TRBJ1-1

CDR3 protein: CASRLPNTGELFF
CDR3 DNA: TGTGCCAGCAGGCTACCTAACACCGGGGAGCTGTTTTTT
CDR3 length: 13
V gene: TRBV3-1
clone size: .
D gene: .
J gene: TRBJ2-2

CDR3 protein: CASSPQGRSYNEQFF
CDR3 DNA: TGTGCCAGCTCACCCCAGGGCCGCTCCTACAATGAGCAGTTCTTC
CDR3 length: 15
V gene: TRBV18
clone size: few
D gene: .
J gene: TRBJ2-1

CDR3 protein: CSAMTSGYYEQYF
CDR3 DNA: TGCAGCGCCATGACTAGCGGGTACTACGAGCAGTACTTC
CDR3 length: 13
V gene: TRBV29-1
clone size: few
D gene: TRBD2
J gene: TRBJ2-7

CDR3 protein: CASSRQDGSGEQYF
CDR3 DNA: TGCGCCAGCAGCCGCCAGGACGGTTCTGGGGAGCAGTACTTC
CDR3 length: 14
V gene: TRBV5-1
clone size: .
D gene: .
J gene: TRBJ2-7

CDR3 protein: CASRLDSGGEAFF
CDR3 DNA: TGTGCCAGCAGACTCGACAGTGGGGGGGAAGCTTTCTTT
CDR3 length: 13
V gene: TRBV6-5
clone size: .
D gene: .
J gene: TRBJ1-1

CDR3 protein: CATSRAWTSAYNEQFF
CDR3 DNA: TGTGCCACCAGCAGAGCCTGGACTAGCGCTTACAATGAGCAGTTCTTC
CDR3 length: 16
V gene: TRBV15
clone size: many
D gene: TRBD2
J gene: TRBJ2-1

CDR3 protein: CSANREERETQYF
CDR3 DNA: TGCAGTGCTAACAGGGAGGAGCGAGAGACCCAGTACTTC
CDR3 length: 13
V gene: TRBV20-1
clone size: few
D gene: .
J gene: TRBJ2-5

CDR3 protein: CASSSQEGGSSTDTQYF
CDR3 DNA: TGTGCCAGCAGCAGCCAGGAGGGCGGGTCTAGCACAGATACGCAGTATTTT
CDR3 length: 17
V gene: TRBV3-1
clone size: .
D gene: .
J gene: TRBJ2-3

CDR3 protein: CASSQWNGNTEAFF
CDR3 DNA: TGTGCCAGCAGCCAATGGAATGGGAACACTGAAGCTTTCTTT
CDR3 length: 14
V gene: TRBV16
clone size: .
D gene: .
J gene: TRBJ1-1

CDR3 protein: CSVDGTGETNYGYTF
CDR3 DNA: TGCAGCGTTGATGGGACAGGGGAGACTAACTATGGCTACACCTTC
CDR3 length: 15
V gene: TRBV29-1
clone size: few
D gene: TRBD1
J gene: TRBJ1-2

CDR3 protein: CAISLLASGTGTSGSGYNEQFF
CDR3 DNA: TGTGCCATCAGTCTCCTCGCGTCGGGGACCGGGACTAGCGGGAGTGGGTACAATGAGCAGTTCTTC
CDR3 length: 22
V gene: TRBV10-3
clone size: many
D gene: TRBD2
J gene: TRBJ2-1

CDR3 protein: CASSYGAGAGESDTQYF
CDR3 DNA: TGTGCCAGCAGTTACGGGGCAGGAGCGGGAGAATCGGATACGCAGTATTTT
CDR3 length: 17
V gene: TRBV6-5
clone size: many
D gene: TRBD2
J gene: TRBJ2-3

CDR3 protein: CASSQDKSHEQYF
CDR3 DNA: TGCGCCAGCAGCCAAGACAAGTCCCACGAGCAGTACTTC
CDR3 length: 13
V gene: TRBV4-3
clone size: .
D gene: .
J gene: TRBJ2-7

CDR3 protein: CASSLGSASGSYEQYF
CDR3 DNA: TGCGCCAGCAGCTTGGGCTCGGCTAGCGGGTCCTACGAGCAGTACTTC
CDR3 length: 16
V gene: TRBV5-1
clone size: few
D gene: TRBD2
J gene: TRBJ2-7